Listed below are T cell receptor beta chains from one sample, sequenced in a study of OX40 agonist ivuxolimab in advanced cancers. Sequencing used immunoSEQ multiplex PCR; TCRdb keeps in-frame clones, though not all of them. This sample has around 53,000 clones, with less than 85% found just once. Material: CD4+ or CD8+ T cells sorted from blood, obtained in a trial of the OX40 agonist ivuxolimab. The origin of the receptors is an adult with an advanced solid tumor such as melanoma, head and neck, liver or kidney cancer. Each CDR3 is given with its conserved first and last residue. The D gene is left open where the match is weak. Clone size is given for some rows only: seen once, a few or many times, or a class if the clone is expanded.

j_call | d_call | clone_size | v_call | cdr3_nt | cdr3_aa
TRBJ1-2 | NA | once | TRBV7-9 | TGTGCCAGCAGCTTAGCGGCAGGATACTATGGCTACACCTTC | CASSLAAGYYGYTF
TRBJ2-7 | NA | NA | TRBV6-7 | TGTGCCAGCGGGGCAGGGCCCTTGGAGGAGCAGTACTTC | CASGAGPLEEQYF
TRBJ2-1 | NA | NA | TRBV30 | TGTGCCTGGAGTGTACCCGGCGCAGACAATGAGCAGTTCTTC | CAWSVPGADNEQFF
TRBJ2-5 | NA | NA | TRBV9 | TGTGCCAGCAGCGTTAACAGCCAAGAGACCCAGTACTTC | CASSVNSQETQYF
TRBJ1-4 | NA | NA | TRBV7-9 | TGTGCCAGCAGCTTAGCTATTATGGGGGGAACTAATGAAAAACTGTTTTTT | CASSLAIMGGTNEKLFF
TRBJ2-7 | NA | many | TRBV27 | TGTGCCAGCAGGTCAGGGTCCGCCTACGAGCAGTACTTC | CASRSGSAYEQYF
TRBJ2-2 | TRBD1 | NA | TRBV4-3 | TGCGCCAGCAGCCAAGATCCGTGGGACAGGGTAGCGGGGGAGCTGTTTTTT | CASSQDPWDRVAGELFF
TRBJ2-2 | NA | NA | TRBV6-5 | TGTGCCAGCACCCCCAGGACTTCTAACACCGGGGAGCTGTTTTTT | CASTPRTSNTGELFF
TRBJ1-2 | NA | NA | TRBV10-2 | TGCGCCAGCAGTGAGACCATGACTCATGGTGGCTACACCTTC | CASSETMTHGGYTF
TRBJ2-7 | NA | NA | TRBV4-1 | TGCGCCAGCAGCCAAGATCAAGGAGGGTGGTGGGAGCAGTACTTC | CASSQDQGGWWEQYF
TRBJ2-7 | TRBD2 | NA | TRBV2 | TGTGCCAGCACCCTAAGACTAGCGCTCTACGAGCAGTACTTC | CASTLRLALYEQYF
TRBJ1-1 | NA | few | TRBV7-9 | TGTGCCAGCAGCCTGGCGGGGGGCCATGAAGCTTTCTTT | CASSLAGGHEAFF
TRBJ1-1 | TRBD1 | NA | TRBV5-1 | TGCGCCAGCAGCCCACAGGGGGCGGGAAACACTGAAGCTTTCTTT | CASSPQGAGNTEAFF
TRBJ2-7 | NA | NA | TRBV9 | TGTGCCAGCAGCGTAGGTGGGGCGGTTACCTACGAGCAGTACTTC | CASSVGGAVTYEQYF
TRBJ1-2 | NA | NA | TRBV7-9 | TGTGCCAGCAGCCCAGGGACCGGCTATGGCTACACCTTC | CASSPGTGYGYTF
TRBJ2-5 | TRBD2 | NA | TRBV6-6 | TGTGCCAGCAGCCTTCCTAGCGGACCTCCCGAGACCCAGTACTTC | CASSLPSGPPETQYF
TRBJ1-5 | NA | NA | TRBV15 | TGTGCCACCAGCCTAGAGAGATATAGCAATCAGCCCCAGCATTTT | CATSLERYSNQPQHF
TRBJ1-5 | TRBD1 | NA | TRBV27 | TGTGCCAGCAGTTTAGGACAGGGGTCGGTTCAGCCCCAGCATTTT | CASSLGQGSVQPQHF
TRBJ2-5 | NA | NA | TRBV28 | TGTGCCAGCAGTTTTAGGGGGGAACGGGAGACCCAGTACTTC | CASSFRGERETQYF
TRBJ1-2 | TRBD1 | NA | TRBV9 | TGTGCCAGCAGCGGCCAGGGGGTGGCTAACTATGGCTACACCTTC | CASSGQGVANYGYTF
TRBJ2-1 | NA | NA | TRBV18 | TGTGCCAGCTCACCAGGGGCGGTTCTCTACAATGAGCAGTTCTTC | CASSPGAVLYNEQFF
TRBJ1-2 | NA | NA | TRBV18 | TGTGCCAGCTCCCGTGGGGGCGCAGATTTTGGCTACACCTTC | CASSRGGADFGYTF
TRBJ1-1 | NA | once | TRBV28 | TGTGCCAGCAGTTTCCCTATTGCACAGCCGATGAACACTGAAGCTTTCTTT | CASSFPIAQPMNTEAFF
TRBJ2-2 | NA | many | TRBV18 | TGTGCCAGCTCACCACGGGAGTACATCGGGGAGCTGTTTTTT | CASSPREYIGELFF
TRBJ2-3 | TRBD1 | once | TRBV28 | TGTGCCAGCAGTAGCGGGACAGGGGCTCACACAGATACGCAGTATTTT | CASSSGTGAHTDTQYF
TRBJ1-1 | NA | NA | TRBV7-2 | TGTGCCAGCAGCCTGTACCGGGACAACACTGAAGCTTTCTTT | CASSLYRDNTEAFF
TRBJ1-1 | NA | NA | TRBV7-9 | TGTGCCAGCAGCAAACCCGGGACACAACTCCCGCAGGGCACTGAAGCTTTCTTT | CASSKPGTQLPQGTEAFF